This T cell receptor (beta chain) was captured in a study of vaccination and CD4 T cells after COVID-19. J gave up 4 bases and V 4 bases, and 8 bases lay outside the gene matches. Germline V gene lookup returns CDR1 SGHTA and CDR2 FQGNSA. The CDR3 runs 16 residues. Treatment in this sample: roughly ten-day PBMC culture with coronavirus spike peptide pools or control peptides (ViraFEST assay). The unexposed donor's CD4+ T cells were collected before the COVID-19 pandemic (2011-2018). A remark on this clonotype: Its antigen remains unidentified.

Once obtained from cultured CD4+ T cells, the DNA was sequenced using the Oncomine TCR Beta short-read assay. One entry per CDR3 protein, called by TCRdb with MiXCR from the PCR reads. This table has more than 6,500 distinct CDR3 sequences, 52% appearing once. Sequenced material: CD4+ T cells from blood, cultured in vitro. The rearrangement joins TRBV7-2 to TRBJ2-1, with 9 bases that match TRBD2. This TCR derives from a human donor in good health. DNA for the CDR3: TGTGCCAGCAGCTCAAGAGGAAGCGGGGGGTACAATGAGCAGTTCTTC. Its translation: CASSSRGSGGYNEQFF.